The clone carrying this T cell receptor (beta chain) was observed a handful of times. The data are from a study of T cell responses to AZD1222 COVID-19 vaccine. Some clones are missing from TCRdb's copy, which holds only in-frame ones; the method was immunoSEQ multiplex PCR. In the table there are about 120,000 clones, around nine tenths of which are singletons. This CDR3 comprises 14 residues. V dropped 2 bases and J dropped 5 bases, with 12 bases sitting between them. Germline V CDR1 and CDR2: PRHDT, FYEKMQ (reference sequence). This TCR was recovered from an adult in good health. This chain links TRBV13 with TRBJ1-1, with D perhaps TRBD1 (5 bases). The specimen comprised peripheral blood, sampled on day 0 of AZD1222 vaccination. Here the CDR3 DNA reads TGTGCCAGCAGCTTACGGGCAGGGCTAACTGAAGCTTTCTTT. Its translation: CASSLRAGLTEAFF.